This is a list of T cell receptor beta chains from one sample in a study of blood T cell repertoires in COVID-19. Assay used: immunoSEQ multiplex PCR; TCRdb lists only in-frame clones, some missing. Of roughly 290,000 clones listed, roughly 84% are singletons. Sequencing was done on a sample of peripheral blood. These receptors originate from a human donor with COVID-19, enrolled during active disease. The donor label of this sample is uncertain. The CDR3 runs from the conserved cysteine through the conserved F or W. The D gene is left open where the match is weak. Not all rows give a size; the values are once, few, many and, for expanded clones, a class.

size	D	V	J	DNA	CDR3
-	-	TRBV7-6	TRBJ1-2	TGTGCCAGCAGCTTAGACGGACGGGGAGGCTACACCTTC	CASSLDGRGGYTF
few	-	TRBV10-2	TRBJ1-1	TGCGCCAGCAGTGAGCCCGGGAACACTGAAGCTTTCTTT	CASSEPGNTEAFF
-	-	TRBV28	TRBJ1-1	TGTGCCAGCAACCGTCAGGGTGAAGCTTTCTTT	CASNRQGEAFF
-	TRBD1	TRBV9	TRBJ1-1	TGTGCCAGCAGCGTAGTCCAGGGGGGTGAAGCTTTCTTT	CASSVVQGGEAFF
-	-	TRBV19	TRBJ2-1	TGTGCCAGTAGTCCTAAAGTGGACTTCCAGGGGTTTGGGCTCAATGAGCAGTTCTTC	CASSPKVDFQGFGLNEQFF
-	TRBD1	TRBV4-3	TRBJ1-4	TGCGCCAGCAGCACTTTGACAGGGCCTAATGAAAAACTGTTTTTT	CASSTLTGPNEKLFF
-	TRBD2	TRBV7-2	TRBJ2-3	TGTGCCAGCAGCTTAGCAGCGGGAGAAGGTACGCAGTATTTT	CASSLAAGEGTQYF
-	-	TRBV19	TRBJ1-5	TGTGCCAGTAGTATCAAGGAGAATCAGCCCCAGCATTTT	CASSIKENQPQHF
once	-	TRBV6-5	TRBJ1-1	TGTGCCAGCAGTTACGACGGACAGAACACTGAAGCTTTCTTT	CASSYDGQNTEAFF
once	TRBD2	TRBV5-4	TRBJ2-5	TGTGCCAGCAGCGCCCGGACTAGCGGGACCGAGACCCAGTACTTC	CASSARTSGTETQYF
-	-	TRBV7-2	TRBJ2-7	TGTGCCAGCAGCCTACCGGAGACCTACGAGCAGTACTTC	CASSLPETYEQYF
-	-	TRBV9	TRBJ1-1	TGTGCCAGCAGCCGTGGGTCCCTAGGGGGGAACACTGAAGCTTTCTTT	CASSRGSLGGNTEAFF
-	-	TRBV2	TRBJ1-5	TGTGCCAGCAGTCTACGGACCGGGACAAGTCAGCCCCAGCATTTT	CASSLRTGTSQPQHF
-	-	TRBV12-3/TRBV12-4	TRBJ1-2	TGTGCCAGCAGTTTGAGGGCCGACTATGGCTACACCTTC	CASSLRADYGYTF
-	TRBD2	TRBV28	TRBJ2-1	TGTGCCAGCAGTTTTCGCGGGAGAGTCCCCTACAATGAGCAGTTCTTC	CASSFRGRVPYNEQFF
-	-	TRBV7-2	TRBJ1-2	TGTGCCAGCAGCTTAAACAGCCACAACTCCTATGGCTACACCTTC	CASSLNSHNSYGYTF
-	-	TRBV30	TRBJ1-1	TGTGCCTGGAGTCCCCTACCGAGGGCTGAAGCTTTCTTT	CAWSPLPRAEAFF
-	TRBD1	TRBV5-1	TRBJ1-2	TGCGCCAGCAGTGCTTCCGGGACAGGGAGGTACCTCTTC	CASSASGTGRYLF
-	-	TRBV7-2	TRBJ2-7	TGTGCCAGCGGATCCTCGGGCGAGCAGTACTTC	CASGSSGEQYF
-	-	TRBV19	TRBJ2-7	TGTGCCAGTAGTAACCCCGGGGCCTACGAGCAGTACTTC	CASSNPGAYEQYF
-	TRBD2	TRBV19	TRBJ2-1	TGTGCCAGTAGTATCCTAGCGGGAGTGGCCAATGAGCAGTTCTTC	CASSILAGVANEQFF
-	-	TRBV4-3	TRBJ2-1	TGCGCCAGCAGCCAAGATGGGAGGAGGACCTCCTACAATGAGCAGTTCTTC	CASSQDGRRTSYNEQFF
once	-	TRBV10-3	TRBJ1-4	TGTGCCACGACCGAAGGGGCTGAAAAACTGTTTTTT	CATTEGAEKLFF
-	-	TRBV27	TRBJ1-3	TGTGCCAGCGGGCCCAGGGGAAACACCATATATTTT	CASGPRGNTIYF
-	-	TRBV12-3/TRBV12-4	TRBJ1-1	TGTGCCACCCAACGGGGGAAATGGGGTGAAGCTTTCTTT	CATQRGKWGEAFF
few	TRBD1	TRBV6-5	TRBJ2-7	TGTGCCAGCAGGGGGAGGACAGGGTTCTCCTACGAGCAGTACTTC	CASRGRTGFSYEQYF
-	-	TRBV28	TRBJ1-6	TGTGCCAGCAGACGACAGCCCGATAATTCACCCCTCCACTTT	CASRRQPDNSPLHF
-	TRBD2	TRBV18	TRBJ2-7	TGTGCCAGCTCACCATCTCTCACTAGCGGGAGGGCGGGGCGCTACGAGCAGTACTTC	CASSPSLTSGRAGRYEQYF
once	-	TRBV18	TRBJ1-2	TGTGCCAGCTCACCAAGCGGTGATTATGGCTACACCTTC	CASSPSGDYGYTF
few	TRBD1	TRBV5-1	TRBJ1-6	TGCGCCAGCAGCTTGGAAGGGACAGGCAATTCACCCCTCCACTTT	CASSLEGTGNSPLHF
-	-	TRBV21-1	TRBJ2-2	TGTGCCAGCAGCAAAGAAGGGATGGGGCTAGCGGGAGCCACCGGGGAGCTGTTTTTT	CASSKEGMGLAGATGELFF
-	TRBD1	TRBV28	TRBJ1-3	TGTGCCAGCAGAACGACAGGGACTGGAAACACCATATATTTT	CASRTTGTGNTIYF
-	-	TRBV2	TRBJ2-6	TGTGCCAGCTTTGTATCGGGTGGGGCCAACGTCCTGACTTTC	CASFVSGGANVLTF
-	TRBD1	TRBV6-5	TRBJ2-1	TGTGCCAGCAATATTCGACAGGGGGGAAGAGAGCAGTTCTTC	CASNIRQGGREQFF
-	-	TRBV12-3/TRBV12-4	TRBJ1-5	TGTGCCAGCAGTTTGGGCAGGGATCAGCCCCAGCATTTT	CASSLGRDQPQHF
once	TRBD1	TRBV29-1	TRBJ2-7	TGCAGCGTTGGGCGGGACAGGGGCCTCGAGCAGTACTTC	CSVGRDRGLEQYF
few	-	TRBV7-6	TRBJ2-7	TGTGCCAGCAGTCCATTGACGGGCAGGGCCTACGAGCAGTACTTC	CASSPLTGRAYEQYF
few	TRBD1	TRBV24-1	TRBJ2-2	TGTGCCACCAGTGATGCCCTTCGCAGACAGGGGGTTAGCACCGGGGAGCTGTTTTTT	CATSDALRRQGVSTGELFF
-	-	TRBV2	TRBJ1-1	TGTGCCAGCAGTCGGGCAGGGGTTGATGACACTGAAGCTTTCTTT	CASSRAGVDDTEAFF
-	-	TRBV29-1	TRBJ1-1	TGCAGCGTTCCCCGGACAGCCTTGGACACTGAAGCTTTCTTT	CSVPRTALDTEAFF
few	-	TRBV28	TRBJ1-2	TGTGCCAGCAGTTTATTAGTAGGGGATGGCTACACCTTC	CASSLLVGDGYTF
-	-	TRBV20-1	TRBJ2-1	TGCAGTGCAGGGGCCCAGAGTGAGCAGTTCTTC	CSAGAQSEQFF
-	-	TRBV27	TRBJ1-6	TGTGCCAGCAGGAGGGTCGGCGACACGGACTCACCCCTCCACTTT	CASRRVGDTDSPLHF
-	-	TRBV10-3	TRBJ2-7	TGTGCCATCAGTCCGGGGTTGTCATCGTATTCCTACGAGCAGTACTTC	CAISPGLSSYSYEQYF
-	TRBD1	TRBV10-3	TRBJ1-3	TGTGCCACGGCGGACAGGGGGCCCTCTGGAAACACCATATATTTT	CATADRGPSGNTIYF
once	TRBD2	TRBV7-2	TRBJ2-1	TGTGCCAGCAGCGTAGGACTAGCGAGCGATGAGCAGTTCTTC	CASSVGLASDEQFF
once	TRBD1	TRBV18	TRBJ2-5	TGTGCCAGCTCGGACAGGGTGCGGGAGACCCAGTACTTC	CASSDRVRETQYF
once	TRBD1	TRBV19	TRBJ1-6	TGTGCCAGTGCCTGGACAGGGGGCTACTCCTATAATTCACCCCTCCACTTT	CASAWTGGYSYNSPLHF
-	TRBD2	TRBV9	TRBJ2-1	TGTGCCAGCAGCGTAGCTAGCGGGTACAATGAGCAGTTCTTC	CASSVASGYNEQFF
-	-	TRBV18	TRBJ1-5	TGTGCCAGCTCCGGTGAGGGCGAACAGCCCCAGCATTTT	CASSGEGEQPQHF
-	-	TRBV18	TRBJ1-1	TGTGCCAGCTCGCTAGACAGGATGAACACTGAAGCTTTCTTT	CASSLDRMNTEAFF
-	TRBD2	TRBV10-2	TRBJ2-1	TGCGCCAGCACTCCGACTAGCGGGGTCTACAATGAGCAGTTCTTC	CASTPTSGVYNEQFF
-	TRBD1	TRBV28	TRBJ1-2	TGTGCCAGCAGTTTATTCCAAACAGGGGGCACCTATGGCTACACCTTC	CASSLFQTGGTYGYTF
-	-	TRBV28	TRBJ1-6	TGTGCCAGCAATACGGACAGTGGGAATTCACCCCTCCACTTT	CASNTDSGNSPLHF
-	TRBD2	TRBV28	TRBJ2-1	TGTGCCTCCCGGTTTAGCGGGGTCGGCAATGAGCAGTTCTTC	CASRFSGVGNEQFF
-	TRBD1	TRBV28	TRBJ1-4	TGTGCCAGCAGTTCGACCGGGACAGCTAACAATGAAAAACTGTTTTTT	CASSSTGTANNEKLFF